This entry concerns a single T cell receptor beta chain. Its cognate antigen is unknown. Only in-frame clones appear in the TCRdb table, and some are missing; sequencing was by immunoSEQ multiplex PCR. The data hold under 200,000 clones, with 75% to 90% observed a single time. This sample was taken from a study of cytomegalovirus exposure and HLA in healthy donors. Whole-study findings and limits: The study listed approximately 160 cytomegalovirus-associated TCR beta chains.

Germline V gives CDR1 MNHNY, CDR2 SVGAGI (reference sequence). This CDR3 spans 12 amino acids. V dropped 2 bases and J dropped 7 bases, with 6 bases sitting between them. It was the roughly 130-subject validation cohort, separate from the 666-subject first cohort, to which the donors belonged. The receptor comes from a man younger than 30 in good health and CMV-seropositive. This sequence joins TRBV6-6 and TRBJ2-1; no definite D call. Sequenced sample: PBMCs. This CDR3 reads CASSYPQNEQFF. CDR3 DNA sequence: TGTGCCAGCAGTTACCCCCAAAATGAGCAGTTCTTC.